This T cell receptor (beta chain) was identified during a study of cytomegalovirus exposure and HLA in healthy donors. As concerns this clone: What it binds is unknown.

The V segment lost 4 bases and the J segment 1 base; nucleotides outside the gene matches: 1. The CDR3 sequence is 14 residues long. Germline V gene sequence: CDR1 SGHAT, CDR2 FQNNGV. Primers included in the PCR were 60 Vbeta and 13 Jbeta primers. TCRdb's table, derived via immunoSEQ multiplex PCR, lists solely in-frame clones and lacks some. This table holds roughly 200,000 clones, nearly 80% found once. Findings and caveats of the study: Later work found most CMV-associated TCR beta chains apparently HLA-restricted. About 87% or about 30% of the time was how often most TCR beta V segments were productive, according to an earlier analysis.

This chain uses TRBV11-2 with TRBJ2-1; 7 bases match TRBD1. Sequenced sample: PBMCs. The origin of this receptor is a female donor in good health and CMV-seronegative. The CDR3 sequence is CASSWDSSYNEQFF. The CDR3, as DNA: TGTGCCAGCAGCTGGGACAGTTCCTACAATGAGCAGTTCTTC.